This T cell receptor beta chain came from a study of blood T cell repertoires in COVID-19. Sequencing was performed with immunoSEQ multiplex PCR; in TCRdb, only in-frame clones are kept and a portion is missing. The sample contains about 210,000 clones, 85% to 90% of which appear only once. A remark on this clone: Other DNA sequences in the same sample also yield this CDR3.

CDR1 MNHEY and CDR2 SMNVEV come from the germline V gene (reference sequence). The CDR3 totals 14 residues. Trimming removed 5 bases at V and 1 base at J, with 11 bases between. This sequence was found in a young man with active or convalescent COVID-19. J is TRBJ1-2 and V is TRBV27; D perhaps matches TRBD1 (5 bases). Source material: peripheral blood. This CDR3 reads CASSPPDSNYGYTF. For the CDR3, the DNA is TGTGCCAGCAGTCCCCCCGACAGTAACTATGGCTACACCTTC.